These T cell receptor beta chains were read from a single sample in a study of T cells in Graves' hyperthyroidism and ophthalmopathy. TCRdb re-analysed the multiplex PCR reads in MiXCR, keeping a single row per CDR3 protein. The sample includes roughly 240,000 distinct CDR3 sequences, more than 20% of them seen just once. Sequences were obtained from blood. The source is a woman aged 40 to 50 with Graves' ophthalmopathy. Both conserved end residues are part of each CDR3. Some rows mark clone size as missing; the rest say once, few, many or name a class of expanded clone.

CDR3aa,abundance,v_gene
CASKGGQGLGNQPQHF,many,TRBV6-4
CASSLSGTGSYEQYF,many,TRBV28
CATSVTELNYGYTF,many,TRBV24-1
CATSEGLADPYEQYF,many,TRBV15
CASRGGTSVDEQYF,many,TRBV6-5
CASTSSGYGYTF,few,TRBV6-2/TRBV6-3
CASSPTTGSGYTF,many,TRBV11-2
CASSLLAGARELFF,few,TRBV3-1
CASSPSGYYGYTF,many,TRBV3-1
CASSLRGREARQPQHF,NA,TRBV12-3/TRBV12-4
CASSYTGQGATYEQYF,few,TRBV6-5
CATSSDIAYEQYF,many,TRBV15
CASSSDGRVYGYTF,NA,TRBV19
CASSFGSLGTGLETQYF,few,TRBV28
CASSRGGQGAYTGELFF,many,TRBV4-1
CASSPGDRGGKAFF,many,TRBV3-1
CATSKTAGGTGELFF,many,TRBV15
CASSFLPNEQYF,many,TRBV11-2
CASSFGSGIGGTEAFF,NA,TRBV27